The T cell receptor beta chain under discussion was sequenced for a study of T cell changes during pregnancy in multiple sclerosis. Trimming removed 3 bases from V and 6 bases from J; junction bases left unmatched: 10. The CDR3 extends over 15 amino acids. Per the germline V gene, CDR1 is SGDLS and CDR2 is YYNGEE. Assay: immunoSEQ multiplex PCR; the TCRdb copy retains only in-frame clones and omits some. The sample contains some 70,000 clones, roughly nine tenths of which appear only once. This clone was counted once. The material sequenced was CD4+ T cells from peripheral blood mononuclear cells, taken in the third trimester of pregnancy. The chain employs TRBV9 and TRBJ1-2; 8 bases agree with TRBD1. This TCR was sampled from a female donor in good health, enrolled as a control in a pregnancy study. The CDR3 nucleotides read TGTGCCAGCAGCGCCGGACAGGGTTTCCCTCATGGCTACACCTTC. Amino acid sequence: CASSAGQGFPHGYTF. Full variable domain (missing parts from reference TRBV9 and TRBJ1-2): DSGVTQTPKHLITATGQRVTLRCSPRSGDLSVYWYQQSLDQGLQFLIQYYNGEERAKGNILERFSAQQFPDLHSELNLSSLELGDSALYFCASSAGQGFPHGYTFGSGTRLTVV.